Below, one T cell receptor (beta chain) is given with its context. PCR used 60 Vbeta primers and 13 Jbeta primers. Produced via immunoSEQ multiplex PCR; TCRdb's table is partial and in-frame only. The sample carries around 140,000 clones, about 81% recorded once. This entry belongs to a study of cytomegalovirus exposure and HLA in healthy donors. After removal of 1 base from V and 7 bases from J, the junction contained 7 bases not matched to a gene. The CDR3 length is 15 residues. CDR1 LNHDA and CDR2 SQIVND come from the germline V gene (reference sequence). This clonotype was sampled from a woman aged 45-65 years in good health and CMV-seropositive. Sequencing was done on a sample of PBMCs. The V call is TRBV19, the J call TRBJ2-1; 7 bases are a match to TRBD1. The CDR3 bases are TGTGCCAGTAGTATAGGTGGGACAGTTGAGAATGAGCAGTTCTTC. It is translated as CASSIGGTVENEQFF.